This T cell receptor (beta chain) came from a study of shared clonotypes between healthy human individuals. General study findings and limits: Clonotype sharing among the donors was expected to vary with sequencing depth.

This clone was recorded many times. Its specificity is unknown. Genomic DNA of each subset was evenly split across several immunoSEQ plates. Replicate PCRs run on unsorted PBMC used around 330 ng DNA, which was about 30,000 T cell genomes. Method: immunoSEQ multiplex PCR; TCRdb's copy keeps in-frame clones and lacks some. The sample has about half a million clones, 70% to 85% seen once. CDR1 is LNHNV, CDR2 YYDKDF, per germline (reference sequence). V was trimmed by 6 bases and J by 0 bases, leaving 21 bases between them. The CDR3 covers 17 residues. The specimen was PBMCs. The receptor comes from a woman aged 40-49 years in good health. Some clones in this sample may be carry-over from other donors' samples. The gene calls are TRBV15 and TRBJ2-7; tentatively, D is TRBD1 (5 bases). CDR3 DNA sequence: TGTGCCACCAGTCCTAACCCCCCAGGGTACAACTCCTACGAGCAGTACTTC. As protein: CATSPNPPGYNSYEQYF.